This entry lists 3 T cell receptor beta chains sequenced from one sample in a study of T-cell reconstitution after alpha-beta-depleted transplantation in children. Unique molecular identifiers tagged the TCRbeta library. TCRdb itself ran the PCR reads through MiXCR, one entry per CDR3 protein. The sample includes 550,000 to 600,000 distinct CDR3 sequences, more than 20% of them seen just once. Sample: PBMCs, mostly from graft donor cells, taken 360 days after TCRalphabeta/CD19-depleted stem cell transplant. These receptors all come from a boy in the first two years of life who had a stem cell transplant for acute myeloid leukemia, so the T cells may come from the graft donor.

This clonotype occurred many times. The chain employs TRBV12-3 or TRBV12-4 and TRBJ2-1; 9 bases are shared with TRBD2. This CDR3 has 16 residues. V lost 6 bases and J lost 4; bases outside the gene matches: 10. The CDR3 loop is CASSTFAGGRYNEQFF. CDR3 DNA: TGTGCCAGCAGCACCTTCGCGGGGGGGAGGTACAATGAGCAGTTCTTC.

The chain employs TRBV6-1 and TRBJ2-5; 8 bases fit TRBD1. The CDR3 has 14 amino acids. CDR1 and CDR2 from the germline V gene are MNHNS and SASEGT. The J segment lost 1 base and the V segment lost 7 bases, leaving 5 bases of the junction unmatched. The CDR3 DNA is TGTGCCAGCATAATGGACAGGGTCCAAGAGACCCAGTACTTC. This encodes CASIMDRVQETQYF.

V is TRBV11-3 and J is TRBJ2-1; 7 bases align to TRBD2. Looked up from germline, CDR1 is SGHNT and CDR2 is YENEEA. This CDR3 spans 14 amino acids. Unmatched junction bases numbered 10, after V lost 5 bases and J lost 9 bases. This chain's CDR3 is CASSPRREGSEQFF. CDR3 coding DNA: TGTGCCAGCAGCCCGCGGAGGGAGGGGAGTGAGCAGTTCTTC. The complete variable domain, with remaining parts taken from reference TRBV11-3 and TRBJ2-1, reads EAGVVQSPRYKIIEKKQPVAFWCNPISGHNTLYWYLQNLGQGPELLIRYENEEAVDDSQLPKDRFSAERLKGVDSTLKIQPAELGDSAVYLCASSPRREGSEQFFGPGTRLTVL.